This record looks at one T cell receptor (beta chain) sequence and its context. This sample is part of a study of blood T cell repertoires in COVID-19. About the study: Whether acute or convalescent, the COVID-19 samples came from the United States, Italy and Spain.

Germline CDR1 and CDR2: SNHLY and FYNNEI. This CDR3 has 16 residues. V was pared by 1 base and J by 2 bases, with 6 bases of the junction left unmatched. Clones were read by immunoSEQ multiplex PCR, and TCRdb kept only the in-frame ones, dropping some. The sample includes 200,000 to 250,000 clones, more than 65% seen only once; the top ten take 3% to 4.5%. The sample was peripheral blood. The chain is built from TRBV2 and TRBJ2-3, with 7 positions matching TRBD2. The receptor was isolated from a woman of 80 years or more with acute or convalescent COVID-19. CDR3 in DNA: TGTGCCAGCAGTGAAGAACAGCGGGGACCCACAGATACGCAGTATTTT. Its protein is CASSEEQRGPTDTQYF.